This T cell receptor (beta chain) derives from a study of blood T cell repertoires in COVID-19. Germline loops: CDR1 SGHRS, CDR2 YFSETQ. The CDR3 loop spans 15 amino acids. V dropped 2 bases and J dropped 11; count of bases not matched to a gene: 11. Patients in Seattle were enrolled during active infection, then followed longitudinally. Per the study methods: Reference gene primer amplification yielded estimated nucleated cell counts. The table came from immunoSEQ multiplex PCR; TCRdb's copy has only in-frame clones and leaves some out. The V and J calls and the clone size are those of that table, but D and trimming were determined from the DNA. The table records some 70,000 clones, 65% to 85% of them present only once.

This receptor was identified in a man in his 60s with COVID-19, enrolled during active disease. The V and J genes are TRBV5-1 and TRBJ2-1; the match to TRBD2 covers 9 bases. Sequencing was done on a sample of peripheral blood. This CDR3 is CASSFVSGGLVQQFF. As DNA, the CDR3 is TGCGCCAGCAGCTTTGTTAGCGGGGGTCTGGTGCAGCAGTTCTTC. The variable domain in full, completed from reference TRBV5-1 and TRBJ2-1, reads KAGVTQTPRYLIKTRGQQVTLSCSPISGHRSVSWYQQTPGQGLQFLFEYFSETQRNKGNFPGRFSGRQFSNSRSEMNVSTLELGDSALYLCASSFVSGGLVQQFFGPGTRLTVL.